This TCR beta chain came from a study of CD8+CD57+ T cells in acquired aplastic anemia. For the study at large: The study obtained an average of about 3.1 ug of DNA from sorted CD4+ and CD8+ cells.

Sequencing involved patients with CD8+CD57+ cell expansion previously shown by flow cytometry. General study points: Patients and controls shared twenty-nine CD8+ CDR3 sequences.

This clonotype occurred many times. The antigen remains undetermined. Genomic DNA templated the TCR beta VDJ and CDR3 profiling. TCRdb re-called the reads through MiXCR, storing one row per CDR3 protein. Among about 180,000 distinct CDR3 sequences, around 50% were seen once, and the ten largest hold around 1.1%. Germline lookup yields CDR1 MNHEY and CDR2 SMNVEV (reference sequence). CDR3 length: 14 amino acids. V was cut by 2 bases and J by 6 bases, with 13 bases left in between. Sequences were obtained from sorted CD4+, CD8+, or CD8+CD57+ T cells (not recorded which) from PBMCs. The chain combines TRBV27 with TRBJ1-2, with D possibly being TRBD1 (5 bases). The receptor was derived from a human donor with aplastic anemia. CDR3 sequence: CASSLRVGGDGYTF. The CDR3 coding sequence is TGTGCCAGCAGTTTAAGGGTAGGAGGGGATGGCTACACCTTC.